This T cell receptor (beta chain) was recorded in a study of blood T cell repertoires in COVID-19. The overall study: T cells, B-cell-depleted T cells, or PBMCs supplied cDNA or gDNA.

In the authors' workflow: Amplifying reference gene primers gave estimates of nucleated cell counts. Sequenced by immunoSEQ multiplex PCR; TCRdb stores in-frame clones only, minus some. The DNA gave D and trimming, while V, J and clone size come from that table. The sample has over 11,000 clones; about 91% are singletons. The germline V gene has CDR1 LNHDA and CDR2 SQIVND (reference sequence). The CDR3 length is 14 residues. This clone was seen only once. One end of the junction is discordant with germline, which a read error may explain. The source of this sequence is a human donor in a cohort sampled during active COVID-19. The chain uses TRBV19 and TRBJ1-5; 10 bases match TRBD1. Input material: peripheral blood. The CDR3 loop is CAGRAGTGVQPQHF. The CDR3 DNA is TGTGCCGGTAGGGCCGGGACAGGGGTTCAGCCCCAGCATTTT.